This TCR beta chain comes out of a study of blood T cell repertoires in COVID-19. Generated by immunoSEQ multiplex PCR, the TCRdb table keeps only in-frame clones and is missing some. The sample records 45,000 or so clones, roughly 85% being singletons. CDR3 length: 13 residues. In germline, CDR1 is SEHNR, CDR2 FQNEAQ (reference sequence). Trimming shortened V by 5 bases and J by 1 base, and 8 bases separated the two germline ends. The sample comprised peripheral blood. This clonotype originated in a woman aged 70-85 years with acute or convalescent COVID-19. This chain links TRBV7-9 with TRBJ1-1; D not certain. CDR3 nucleotide sequence: TGTGCCAGCAGCGCGGGAGAGAACACTGAAGCTTTCTTT. Its protein is CASSAGENTEAFF.